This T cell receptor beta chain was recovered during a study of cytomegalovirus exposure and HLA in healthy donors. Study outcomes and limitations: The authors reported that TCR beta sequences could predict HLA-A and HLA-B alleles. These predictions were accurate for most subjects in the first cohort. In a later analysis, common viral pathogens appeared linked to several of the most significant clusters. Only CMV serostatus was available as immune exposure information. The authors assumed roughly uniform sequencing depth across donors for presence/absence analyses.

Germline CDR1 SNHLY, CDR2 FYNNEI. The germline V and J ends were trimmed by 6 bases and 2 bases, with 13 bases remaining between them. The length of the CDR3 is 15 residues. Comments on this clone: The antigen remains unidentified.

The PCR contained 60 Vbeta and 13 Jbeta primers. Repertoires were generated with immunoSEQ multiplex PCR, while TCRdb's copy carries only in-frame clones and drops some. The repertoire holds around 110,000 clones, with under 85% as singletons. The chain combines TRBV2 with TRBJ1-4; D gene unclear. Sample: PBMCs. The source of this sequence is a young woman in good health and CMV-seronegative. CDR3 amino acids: CASRNGQSTNEKLFF. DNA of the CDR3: TGTGCCAGCAGAAATGGGCAGTCTACTAATGAAAAACTGTTTTTT.